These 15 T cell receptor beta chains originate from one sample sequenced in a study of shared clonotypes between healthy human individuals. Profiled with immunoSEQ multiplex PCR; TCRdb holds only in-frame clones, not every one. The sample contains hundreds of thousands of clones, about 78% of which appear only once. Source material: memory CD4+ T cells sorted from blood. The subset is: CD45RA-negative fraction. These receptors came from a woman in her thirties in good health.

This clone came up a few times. CDR3 residues: CASSKGQGVGLGTEAFF. The CDR3 nucleotides read TGTGCCAGCAGCAAAGGACAGGGGGTCGGTTTGGGCACTGAAGCTTTCTTT. The V call is TRBV5-6, the J call TRBJ1-1; 10 bases are shared with TRBD1. The CDR3 is made up of 17 amino acids. CDR1 is SGHDT, CDR2 YYEEEE, per germline. J lost 4 bases, V lost 4 bases, and 13 bases had no gene match.

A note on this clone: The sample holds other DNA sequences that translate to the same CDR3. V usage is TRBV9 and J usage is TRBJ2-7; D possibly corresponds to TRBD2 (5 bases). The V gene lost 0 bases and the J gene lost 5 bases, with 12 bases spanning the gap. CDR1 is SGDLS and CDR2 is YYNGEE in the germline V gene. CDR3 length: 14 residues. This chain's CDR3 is CASSVGGGSDEQYF. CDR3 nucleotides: TGTGCCAGCAGCGTAGGTGGAGGCAGCGACGAGCAGTACTTC.

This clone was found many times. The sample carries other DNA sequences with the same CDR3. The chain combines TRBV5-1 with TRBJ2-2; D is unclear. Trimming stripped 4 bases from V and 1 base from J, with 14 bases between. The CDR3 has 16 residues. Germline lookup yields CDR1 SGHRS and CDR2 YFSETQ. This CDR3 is CASSESVAENTGELFF. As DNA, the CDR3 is TGCGCCAGCAGCGAGTCCGTAGCCGAGAACACCGGGGAGCTGTTTTTT.

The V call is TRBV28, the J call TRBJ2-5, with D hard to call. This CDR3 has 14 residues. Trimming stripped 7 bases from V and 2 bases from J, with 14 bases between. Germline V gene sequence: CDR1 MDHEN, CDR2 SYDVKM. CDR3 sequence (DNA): TGTGCCAGCACTTCGGACCCTATTCAAGAGACCCAGTACTTC. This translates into CASTSDPIQETQYF.

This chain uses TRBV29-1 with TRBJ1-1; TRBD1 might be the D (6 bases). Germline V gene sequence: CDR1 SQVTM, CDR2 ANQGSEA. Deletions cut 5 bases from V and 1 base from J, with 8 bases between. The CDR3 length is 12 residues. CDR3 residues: CSVKGGNTEAFF. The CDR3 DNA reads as TGCAGCGTTAAAGGGGGGAACACTGAAGCTTTCTTT.

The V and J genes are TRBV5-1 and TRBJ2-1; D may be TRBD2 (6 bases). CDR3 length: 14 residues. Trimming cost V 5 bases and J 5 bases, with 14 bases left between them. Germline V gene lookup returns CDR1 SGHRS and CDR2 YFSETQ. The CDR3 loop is CASREPPGDNEQFF. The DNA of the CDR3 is TGCGCCAGCAGGGAGCCTCCGGGGGACAATGAGCAGTTCTTC.

The DNA of the CDR3 is TGTGCCAGCAGCGCGACTAGCGGGAGGGTATTTTCCGAGCAGTACTTC. It specifies CASSATSGRVFSEQYF. The chain couples TRBV9 to TRBJ2-7; TRBD2 aligns across 14 bases. Per the germline V gene, CDR1 is SGDLS and CDR2 is YYNGEE. J lost 6 bases, V lost 3 bases, and 8 bases had no gene match. This CDR3 has 16 residues.

This chain's CDR3 is CASSIKQGAPVEQYF. CDR3 sequence (DNA): TGTGCCAGTAGTATTAAACAGGGGGCGCCTGTCGAGCAGTACTTC. The J gene is TRBJ2-7, the V gene TRBV19; 9 bases are a match to TRBD1. Germline loops: CDR1 LNHDA, CDR2 SQIVND (reference sequence). V was clipped by 3 bases and J by 6 bases; unmatched bases: 9. The CDR3 covers 15 residues.

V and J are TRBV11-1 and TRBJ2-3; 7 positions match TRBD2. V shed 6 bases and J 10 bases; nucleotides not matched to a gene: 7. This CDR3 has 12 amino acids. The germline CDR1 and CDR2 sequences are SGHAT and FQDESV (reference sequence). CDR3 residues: CASRPSGAAQYF. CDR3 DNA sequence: TGTGCCAGCAGGCCCAGCGGGGCGGCGCAGTATTTT.

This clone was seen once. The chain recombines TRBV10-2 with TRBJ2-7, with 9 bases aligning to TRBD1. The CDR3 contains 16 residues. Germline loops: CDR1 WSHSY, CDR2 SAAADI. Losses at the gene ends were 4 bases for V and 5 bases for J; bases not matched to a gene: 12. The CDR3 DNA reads TGCGCCAGCAGTGCTCCTTCGGACAGGGGTTTGGACGAGCAGTACTTC. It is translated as CASSAPSDRGLDEQYF.

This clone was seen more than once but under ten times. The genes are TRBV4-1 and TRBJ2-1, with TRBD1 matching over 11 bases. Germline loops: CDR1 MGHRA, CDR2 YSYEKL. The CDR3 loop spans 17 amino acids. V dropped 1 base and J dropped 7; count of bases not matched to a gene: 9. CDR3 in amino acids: CASSQVAGQGVGNEQFF. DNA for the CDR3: TGCGCCAGCAGCCAAGTAGCGGGACAGGGGGTTGGTAATGAGCAGTTCTTC.

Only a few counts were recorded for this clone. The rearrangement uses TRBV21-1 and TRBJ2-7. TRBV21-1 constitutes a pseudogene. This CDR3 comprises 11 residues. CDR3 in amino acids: CASKVSYEQYF. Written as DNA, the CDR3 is TGTGCCAGCAAGGTTTCCTACGAGCAGTACTTC.

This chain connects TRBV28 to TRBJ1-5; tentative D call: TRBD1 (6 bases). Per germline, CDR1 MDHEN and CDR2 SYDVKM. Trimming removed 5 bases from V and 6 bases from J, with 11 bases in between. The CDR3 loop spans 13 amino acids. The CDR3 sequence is CASSLQGIQPQHF. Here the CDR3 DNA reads TGTGCCAGCAGTCTACAGGGTATTCAGCCCCAGCATTTT.

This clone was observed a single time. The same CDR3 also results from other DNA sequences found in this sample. The CDR3 sequence: CASSLVGGQPQHF. The CDR3 DNA reads TGCGCCAGCAGCTTGGTTGGGGGTCAGCCCCAGCATTTT. The gene calls are TRBV5-1 and TRBJ1-5, with a tentative D call TRBD1 (5 bases). The CDR3 covers 13 residues. V lost 0 bases and J lost 6, with 7 bases in between. Germline values: CDR1 SGHRS, CDR2 YFSETQ.

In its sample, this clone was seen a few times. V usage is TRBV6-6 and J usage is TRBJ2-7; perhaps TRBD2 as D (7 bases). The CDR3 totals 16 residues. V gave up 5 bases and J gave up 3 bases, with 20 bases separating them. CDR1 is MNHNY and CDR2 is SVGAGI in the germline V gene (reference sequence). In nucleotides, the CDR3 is TGTGCCAGCAGTCCAAATCGTTGGGGGGGCGGCTACGAGCAGTACTTC. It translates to CASSPNRWGGGYEQYF.